The clone carrying this T cell receptor (beta chain) has a single count. This sample was included in a study of blood T cell repertoires in COVID-19. At the level of the study: Spain, Italy and the United States supplied samples that represented acute and convalescent COVID-19. T cells, B-cell-depleted T cells, or PBMCs supplied cDNA or gDNA.

In the source study's methods: Counts of nucleated cells, estimated from reference gene primer amplification, were obtained. Generated by immunoSEQ multiplex PCR, the TCRdb table keeps only in-frame clones and is missing some. D and trimming come from the DNA, and the V and J calls and clone size come from that table. The sample contains 72,000 or so clones, 75% to 90% of which appear only once. Germline CDR1 and CDR2: MDHEN and SYDVKM. V was clipped by 5 bases and J by 1 base, with 17 bases between them. The CDR3 is 16 amino acids. The specimen was peripheral blood. The chain is built from TRBV28 and TRBJ1-1; tentative D call: TRBD1 (5 bases). This receptor was identified in a man aged 50 to 59 with active COVID-19. The CDR3 here is CASSTFPGLTNTEAFF. The CDR3 DNA is TGTGCCAGCAGTACCTTTCCGGGACTCACGAACACTGAAGCTTTCTTT.